The 10 T cell receptor beta chains below all came from one sample that was sequenced in a study of cytomegalovirus exposure and HLA in healthy donors. PCR employed 60 Vbeta and 13 Jbeta primers. Profiled with immunoSEQ multiplex PCR; TCRdb holds only in-frame clones, not every one. Here the sample spans approximately 110,000 clones, around three quarters being singletons. The specimen sequenced was PBMCs. Receptor source: a woman in her 40s in good health and CMV-seronegative.

The V call is TRBV5-4, the J call TRBJ2-1; D is undetermined. The germline CDR1 and CDR2 sequences are SGHNT and YYREEE (reference sequence). Trimming pared 0 bases from V and 8 bases from J, leaving 6 bases between. This CDR3 region has 12 residues. This chain's CDR3 is CASSLVVDEQFF. For the CDR3, the DNA is TGTGCCAGCAGCTTGGTAGTCGATGAGCAGTTCTTC.

This clone was observed a handful of times. The chain has TRBV2 and TRBJ1-3; 8 bases map to TRBD1. This CDR3 is 13 amino acids long. V lost 6 bases, J lost 7 bases, and 5 bases stayed unmatched. The germline CDR1 and CDR2 sequences are SNHLY and FYNNEI. This CDR3 reads CASSGQGSNTIYF. CDR3 sequence (DNA): TGTGCCAGCAGCGGACAGGGCAGCAACACCATATATTTT.

The rearrangement joins TRBV19 to TRBJ2-5; weak D call: TRBD2 (6 bases). V was clipped by 2 bases and J by 5 bases, with 15 bases between them. This CDR3 contains 15 residues. The V gene's germline CDR1 is LNHDA and CDR2 SQIVND (reference sequence). The CDR3 here is CASSILATTMETQYF. CDR3 DNA sequence: TGTGCCAGTAGTATACTAGCGACCACCATGGAGACCCAGTACTTC.

The gene calls are TRBV6-5 and TRBJ1-5; 10 nucleotides match TRBD1. Looked up from germline, CDR1 is MNHEY and CDR2 is SVGAGI. The CDR3 has 15 residues. J lost 6 bases, V lost 5 bases, and 7 bases had no gene match. The DNA for the CDR3 is TGTGCCAGCAGTGGCGGGACAGGGGTCGGTCAGCCCCAGCATTTT. This encodes CASSGGTGVGQPQHF.

This clone showed up just once. The J gene is TRBJ1-2, the V gene TRBV19; D ambiguous. This CDR3 is 14 amino acids long. Germline values: CDR1 LNHDA, CDR2 SQIVND (reference sequence). V was cut by 7 bases and J by 2 bases, with 14 bases left in between. The DNA of the CDR3 is TGTGCCAGTACCCCCCCCGGGTCAAACTATGGCTACACCTTC. Translation: CASTPPGSNYGYTF.

The gene calls are TRBV10-1 and TRBJ2-7; 10 bases align to TRBD2. The CDR3 contains 15 residues. Looked up from germline, CDR1 is WNHNN and CDR2 is SYGVQD (reference sequence). The trim removed 0 bases at V and 2 bases at J, leaving 1 base unmatched. CDR3: CASSESSGRAYEQYF. CDR3 sequence (DNA): TGCGCCAGCAGTGAGTCAAGCGGGAGGGCCTACGAGCAGTACTTC.

With respect to this clone: The same CDR3 can be traced to other DNA sequences in this sample. The chain recombines TRBV27 with TRBJ1-5; perhaps TRBD1 as D (5 bases). Germline loops: CDR1 MNHEY, CDR2 SMNVEV (reference sequence). This CDR3 is 16 amino acids long. The V gene lost 2 bases and the J gene lost 0 bases, with 11 bases spanning the gap. DNA for the CDR3: TGTGCCAGCAGTTTAGACAGTGACCTTAGCAATCAGCCCCAGCATTTT. Translation: CASSLDSDLSNQPQHF.

The V and J genes are TRBV5-6 and TRBJ2-7; 12 positions match TRBD2. Germline CDR1 reads SGHDT; CDR2 reads YYEEEE. CDR3 length: 17 amino acids. With 0 bases clipped from V and 4 bases from J, the junction kept 8 bases outside the gene matches. The CDR3 nucleotides read TGTGCCAGCAGCTTGGGGTCTCTAGCGGGAGGGTGGTACGAGCAGTACTTC. Translating it yields CASSLGSLAGGWYEQYF. Full variable domain (remainder filled in from reference TRBV5-6 and TRBJ2-7): DAGVTQSPTHLIKTRGQQVTLRCSPKSGHDTVSWYQQALGQGPQFIFQYYEEEERQRGNFPDRFSGHQFPNYSSELNVNALLLGDSALYLCASSLGSLAGGWYEQYFGPGTRLTVT.

The chain combines TRBV6-5 with TRBJ2-7, with TRBD2 matching 7 bases. The V gene end was trimmed by 1 base and the J gene end by 0 bases; junction bases not matched to a gene: 3. The CDR3 contains 15 residues. The V gene's germline CDR1 is MNHEY and CDR2 SVGAGI. DNA of the CDR3: TGTGCCAGCAGTTACTTTGCGGGAGACTCCTACGAGCAGTACTTC. It specifies CASSYFAGDSYEQYF.

V is TRBV4-3 and J is TRBJ1-2; 9 nucleotides align to TRBD1. Germline loops: CDR1 LGHNA, CDR2 YSLEER. Trimming cost V 0 bases and J 4 bases; bases outside gene matches: 3. The CDR3 runs to 15 residues. This chain's CDR3 is CASSQDTGGSYGYTF. The CDR3, as DNA: TGCGCCAGCAGCCAAGATACAGGGGGCAGCTATGGCTACACCTTC.